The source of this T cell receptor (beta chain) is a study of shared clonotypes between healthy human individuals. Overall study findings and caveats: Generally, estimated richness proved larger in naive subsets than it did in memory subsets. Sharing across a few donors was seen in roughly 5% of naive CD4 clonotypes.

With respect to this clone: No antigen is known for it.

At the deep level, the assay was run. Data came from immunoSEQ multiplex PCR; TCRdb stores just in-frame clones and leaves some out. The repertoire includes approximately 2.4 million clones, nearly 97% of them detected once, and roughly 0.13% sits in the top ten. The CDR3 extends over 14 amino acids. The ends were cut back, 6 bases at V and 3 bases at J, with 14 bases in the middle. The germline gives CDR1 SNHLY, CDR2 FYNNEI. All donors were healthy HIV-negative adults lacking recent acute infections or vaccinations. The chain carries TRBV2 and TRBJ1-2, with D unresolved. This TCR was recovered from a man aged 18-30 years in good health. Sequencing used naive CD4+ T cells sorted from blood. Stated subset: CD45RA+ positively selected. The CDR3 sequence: CASRDLRTHYGYTF. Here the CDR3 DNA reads TGTGCCAGCAGGGATCTCCGAACGCACTATGGCTACACCTTC.